These 28 T cell receptor beta chains were sequenced from one sample in a study of CD8 T cells in Susac syndrome (dated by TCRdb to 2018 to 2020). Library method: the immunoSEQ multiplex PCR assay. RNA was extracted using the RNeasy kit, and roughly 0.5 to 1 ug of the RNA was reverse transcribed with random hexamers. TCRdb passed the public sequencing reads through fastp at Q25 and MiXCR, retaining productive beta sequences. Records with the same CDR3 protein are collapsed into one entry carrying the most frequent genes and DNA. In this sample the table shows 150,000 to 200,000 distinct CDR3 sequences, around 93% of which occur a single time. The top ten hold approximately 0.098% of the sample. The sequenced sample was CD4+ T cells from PBMCs. These TCRs come from a human donor in good health.

The chain recombines TRBV5-1 with TRBJ1-3; D not certain. The CDR3 runs to 14 residues. Deletions cut 4 bases from V and 4 bases from J, with 12 bases between. From germline, CDR1 is SGHRS and CDR2 YFSETQ. The CDR3 protein is CASSGPSLGNTIYF. The DNA for the CDR3 is TGCGCCAGCAGCGGGCCGTCCCTGGGAAACACCATATATTTT. The full variable domain, rest sourced from reference TRBV5-1 and TRBJ1-3, is KAGVTQTPRYLIKTRGQQVTLSCSPISGHRSVSWYQQTPGQGLQFLFEYFSETQRNKGNFPGRFSGRQFSNSRSEMNVSTLELGDSALYLCASSGPSLGNTIYFGEGSWLTVV.

The rearrangement joins TRBV14 to TRBJ2-1; either TRBD1 or TRBD2 may fit D (5 bases each). Trimming stripped 1 base from V and 9 bases from J, with 10 bases between. CDR1 is SGHDN and CDR2 is FVKESK in the germline V gene. This CDR3 has 13 amino acids. CDR3 sequence: CASSQVFGGEQFF. The CDR3 coding sequence is TGTGCCAGCAGCCAAGTCTTTGGGGGTGAGCAGTTCTTC.

This chain uses TRBV29-1 with TRBJ1-1, with D unresolved. Germline-derived CDR1 and CDR2 are SQVTM and ANQGSEA. With 7 bases removed from V and 1 base from J, the gap between germline ends came to 16 bases. This CDR3 has 14 residues. DNA of the CDR3: TGCAGCGGACGACCGCTACGCGAGAACACTGAAGCTTTCTTT. Translation: CSGRPLRENTEAFF.

CDR3: CASSLGWTSIVDEQFF. CDR3 sequence (DNA): TGTGCCAGCAGCTTAGGGTGGACTAGCATCGTCGATGAGCAGTTCTTC. The rearrangement joins TRBV7-9 to TRBJ2-1, with 8 nucleotides matching TRBD2. Germline CDR1 and CDR2: SEHNR and FQNEAQ (reference sequence). The CDR3 spans 16 residues. The V and J ends lost 1 base and 8 bases, in that order; junction bases with no gene match: 10. The full variable domain, with the rest looked up from reference TRBV7-9 and TRBJ2-1, is DTGVSQNPRHKITKRGQNVTFRCDPISEHNRLYWYRQTLGQGPEFLTYFQNEAQLEKSRLLSDRFSAERPKGSFSTLEIQRTEQGDSAMYLCASSLGWTSIVDEQFFGPGTRLTVL.

The rearrangement joins TRBV14 to TRBJ2-5, with D perhaps matching TRBD2 (5 bases). V dropped 1 base and J dropped 0 bases, with 15 bases sitting between them. The CDR3 is 17 residues long. Germline CDR1 reads SGHDN; CDR2 reads FVKESK. CDR3: CASSQVHGLRYQETQYF. In DNA form, the CDR3 reads TGTGCCAGCAGCCAAGTGCATGGACTCCGGTACCAAGAGACCCAGTACTTC.

This clonotype is a singleton in its sample. This chain links TRBV7-8 with TRBJ2-1; 8 bases match TRBD1. CDR3 length equals 13 residues. With 5 bases clipped from V and 7 bases from J, the junction kept 4 bases outside the gene matches. Germline loops: CDR1 SGHVS, CDR2 FQNEAQ. The CDR3 DNA sequence: TGTGCCAGCAGCCCTAGGACAGGGAATGAGCAGTTCTTC. This encodes CASSPRTGNEQFF.

The chain links TRBV28 to TRBJ1-1; D gene unclear. The CDR3 is 14 amino acids. Germline CDR1 reads MDHEN; CDR2 reads SYDVKM. Deletions cut 4 bases from V and 0 bases from J, with 9 bases between. This CDR3 is CASSSLDMNTEAFF. The CDR3 nucleotides are TGTGCCAGCAGTTCCCTCGACATGAACACTGAAGCTTTCTTT.

The genes are TRBV30 and TRBJ2-7; TRBD1 matches 8 bases. The V gene's germline CDR1 is GTSNPN and CDR2 SVGIG (reference sequence). The CDR3 length is 15 residues. The junction had 10 bases not matched to a gene; V was cut back by 3 bases and J by 3 bases. The CDR3 spells CAWRRGSGGVYEQYF. CDR3 bases: TGTGCCTGGAGGCGCGGGTCAGGGGGCGTCTACGAGCAGTACTTC. Complete variable domain (other parts from reference TRBV30 and TRBJ2-7): SQTIHQWPATLVQPVGSPLSLECTVEGTSNPNLYWYRQAAGRGLQLLFYSVGIGQISSEVPQNLSASRPQDRQFILSSKKLLLSDSGFYLCAWRRGSGGVYEQYFGPGTRLTVT.

The V and J genes are TRBV7-2 and TRBJ2-2, with TRBD2 matching 11 bases. The trim removed 5 bases at V and 6 bases at J, leaving 8 bases unmatched. The CDR3 is 16 residues long. Germline loops: CDR1 SGHTA, CDR2 FQGNSA. As DNA, the CDR3 is TGTGCCAGCAGCCGTACTAGCGGGAGTATCGCCGGGGAGCTGTTTTTT. This gives the protein CASSRTSGSIAGELFF.

The chain is built from TRBV7-9 and TRBJ2-3; D might be TRBD1 (5 bases). Per the germline V gene, CDR1 is SEHNR and CDR2 is FQNEAQ (reference sequence). The CDR3 length is 15 residues. Between the trimmed V and J ends, which lost 5 bases and 6 bases, there was a span of 18 bases. In DNA form, the CDR3 reads TGTGCCAGCAGCCCCCTACTATGGGGCAGCGATACGCAGTATTTT. It specifies CASSPLLWGSDTQYF.

The chain recombines TRBV7-2 with TRBJ1-3; D unclear. Germline-derived CDR1 and CDR2 are SGHTA and FQGNSA. V lost 5 bases to trimming and J lost 4 bases, with 9 bases between them. This CDR3 is built from 13 residues. CDR3 in amino acids: CASSLRMGNTIYF. The CDR3 coding sequence is TGTGCCAGCAGCCTCCGCATGGGAAACACCATATATTTT.

The chain links TRBV5-1 to TRBJ2-7, with D tentatively TRBD1 (6 bases). The V end lost 4 bases, the J end lost 4 bases, and 24 bases lay between the germline ends. The CDR3 runs 17 residues. Germline-derived CDR1 and CDR2 are SGHRS and YFSETQ. The CDR3 sequence is CASSPGWQGKILYEQYF. In DNA, the CDR3 is TGCGCCAGCAGCCCAGGGTGGCAGGGGAAAATTTTGTACGAGCAGTACTTC. Drawing the rest from reference TRBV5-1 and TRBJ2-7, the complete variable domain is KAGVTQTPRYLIKTRGQQVTLSCSPISGHRSVSWYQQTPGQGLQFLFEYFSETQRNKGNFPGRFSGRQFSNSRSEMNVSTLELGDSALYLCASSPGWQGKILYEQYFGPGTRLTVT.

The chain couples TRBV12-3 or TRBV12-4 to TRBJ2-1; D is undetermined. The CDR3 runs to 13 residues. Trimming removed 3 bases at V and 5 bases at J, with 8 bases between. The CDR3 nucleotides read TGTGCCAGCAGTTTTGGCAGGCACAATGAGCAGTTCTTC. It specifies CASSFGRHNEQFF.

The chain combines TRBV7-3 with TRBJ2-7; perhaps TRBD2 as D (5 bases). Trimming stripped 5 bases from V and 7 bases from J, with 15 bases between. The CDR3 has 13 residues. The V gene's germline CDR1 is SGHTA and CDR2 FQGTGA. CDR3 DNA sequence: TGTGCCAGCAGCCCACGGGCTCGGGGAGAGCAGTACTTC. Its translation: CASSPRARGEQYF.

This clonotype was found once. J is TRBJ1-2 and V is TRBV7-9, with 9 bases fitting TRBD1. Germline-derived CDR1 and CDR2 are SEHNR and FQNEAQ (reference sequence). The CDR3 length is 13 residues. V dropped 5 bases and J dropped 13; count of bases not matched to a gene: 11. In nucleotides, the CDR3 is TGTGCCAGCAGCCCCCGACAGGGGGTAGTCCTCACCTTC. As protein: CASSPRQGVVLTF. The complete variable domain, with remaining parts taken from reference TRBV7-9 and TRBJ1-2, reads DTGVSQNPRHKITKRGQNVTFRCDPISEHNRLYWYRQTLGQGPEFLTYFQNEAQLEKSRLLSDRFSAERPKGSFSTLEIQRTEQGDSAMYLCASSPRQGVVLTFGSGTRLTVV.

The CDR3 region is CASSLTGTSRDEQFF. In DNA form, the CDR3 reads TGTGCCAGCAGCTTAACCGGGACTAGTCGGGATGAGCAGTTCTTC. The chain is built from TRBV7-3 and TRBJ2-1; TRBD2 matches at 8 bases. The CDR3 loop spans 15 amino acids. The trim removed 0 bases at V and 8 bases at J, leaving 6 bases unmatched. The germline V gene encodes CDR1 SGHTA and CDR2 FQGTGA.

This chain uses TRBV2 with TRBJ1-2; 9 nucleotides match TRBD1. CDR1 and CDR2 from the germline V gene are SNHLY and FYNNEI. V lost 6 bases and J lost 8; bases outside the gene matches: 10. CDR3 length: 14 amino acids. CDR3 residues: CASSVTGTGYGYTF. CDR3 nucleotides: TGTGCCAGCAGCGTCACCGGGACAGGGTACGGCTACACCTTC.

The chain uses TRBV10-3 and TRBJ2-7; D could derive from TRBD1 or TRBD2 (5 bases each). The germline V gene encodes CDR1 ENHRY and CDR2 SYGVKD. The CDR3 runs to 14 residues. Trimming cost V 6 bases and J 2 bases, with 14 bases left between them. CDR3 protein: CAIRRGVTPYEQYF. Written as DNA, the CDR3 is TGTGCCATCAGGAGGGGAGTGACCCCCTACGAGCAGTACTTC.

This chain uses TRBV5-1 with TRBJ1-2; TRBD1 agrees at 10 bases. CDR1 and CDR2 (germline): SGHRS, YFSETQ. The CDR3 consists of 14 residues. Losses at the gene ends were 4 bases for V and 7 bases for J; bases not matched to a gene: 7. Here the CDR3 reads CASSVGDRGPGYTF. The CDR3 region has the DNA TGCGCCAGCAGCGTTGGGGACAGGGGTCCTGGCTACACCTTC. Full variable domain (rest looked up from reference TRBV5-1 and TRBJ1-2): KAGVTQTPRYLIKTRGQQVTLSCSPISGHRSVSWYQQTPGQGLQFLFEYFSETQRNKGNFPGRFSGRQFSNSRSEMNVSTLELGDSALYLCASSVGDRGPGYTFGSGTRLTVV.

This clonotype was counted between two and nine times. V gene TRBV18 combines with J gene TRBJ1-5; no reliable D call. CDR1 and CDR2 from the germline V gene are KGHSH and LQKENI. The V and J ends lost 4 bases and 4 bases respectively, with 8 bases between them. This CDR3 contains 13 residues. This chain's CDR3 is CASSRALNQPQHF. For the CDR3, the DNA is TGTGCCAGCTCACGGGCGCTTAATCAGCCCCAGCATTTT.

This clonotype was counted a few times. The chain links TRBV6-1 to TRBJ2-7, with D perhaps matching TRBD1 (5 bases). The CDR3 runs to 14 residues. Germline CDR1 reads MNHNS; CDR2 reads SASEGT. The V end was cut by 5 bases, the J end by 5 bases, with 16 bases between. The CDR3 loop reads CASSPAQGVHEQYF. The CDR3 DNA reads TGTGCCAGCAGTCCCGCCCAAGGGGTTCACGAGCAGTACTTC.

Here the CDR3 DNA reads TGTGCCAGCAGCCTCACCCGGGGCTACGAGCAGTACTTC. It codes for CASSLTRGYEQYF. The V and J genes are TRBV11-1 and TRBJ2-7; a weak D match, TRBD2 (5 bases). From germline, CDR1 is SGHAT and CDR2 FQDESV (reference sequence). The V end lost 5 bases, the J end lost 3 bases, and 11 bases lay between the germline ends. The CDR3 length is 13 residues. Full variable domain (missing parts from reference TRBV11-1 and TRBJ2-7): EAEVAQSPRYKITEKSQAVAFWCDPISGHATLYWYRQILGQGPELLVQFQDESVVDDSQLPKDRFSAERLKGVDSTLKIQPAELGDSAMYLCASSLTRGYEQYFGPGTRLTVT.

This sequence joins TRBV15 and TRBJ1-1; TRBD1 matches at 7 bases. CDR1 is LNHNV, CDR2 YYDKDF, per germline (reference sequence). V shed 2 bases and J 1 base; nucleotides not matched to a gene: 4. The length of the CDR3 is 15 residues. CDR3 loop: CATSRLDRANTEAFF. The CDR3 DNA reads TGTGCCACCAGCAGATTAGACAGGGCGAACACTGAAGCTTTCTTT.

V is TRBV5-1 and J is TRBJ2-1; TRBD2 aligns across 8 bases. The CDR3 has 15 residues. Trimming took 0 bases from V and 9 from J; bases not matched to a gene: 8. The V gene's germline CDR1 is SGHRS and CDR2 YFSETQ. Here the CDR3 reads CASSLGGTRVGEQFF. For the CDR3, the DNA is TGCGCCAGCAGCTTGGGCGGGACTAGGGTCGGTGAGCAGTTCTTC. The complete variable domain, with remaining parts taken from reference TRBV5-1 and TRBJ2-1, reads KAGVTQTPRYLIKTRGQQVTLSCSPISGHRSVSWYQQTPGQGLQFLFEYFSETQRNKGNFPGRFSGRQFSNSRSEMNVSTLELGDSALYLCASSLGGTRVGEQFFGPGTRLTVL.

V gene TRBV18 combines with J gene TRBJ2-3; D is unresolved. The germline V gene encodes CDR1 KGHSH and CDR2 LQKENI. The ends were cut back, 2 bases at V and 0 bases at J, with 6 bases in the middle. The length of the CDR3 is 14 residues. The CDR3 region is CASSPGASTDTQYF. The CDR3 DNA is TGTGCCAGCTCACCAGGAGCTAGCACAGATACGCAGTATTTT.

The CDR3 is CASSPTARTLREKLFF. The CDR3 DNA reads TGTGCCAGCAGTCCCACCGCAAGGACACTCCGTGAAAAACTGTTTTTT. This chain joins TRBV27 and TRBJ1-4; weak D call: TRBD1 (5 bases). CDR1 and CDR2 from the germline V gene are MNHEY and SMNVEV (reference sequence). This CDR3 comprises 16 residues. Trimming took off 5 bases at V and 7 bases at J, with 20 bases between the two ends.

The chain joins TRBV12-3 or TRBV12-4 to TRBJ1-5; TRBD1 is a possible D gene (6 bases). Trimming took off 6 bases at V and 1 base at J, with 13 bases between the two ends. The CDR3 runs to 15 residues. CDR3 amino acids: CASSWGGPSNQPQHF. Here the CDR3 DNA reads TGTGCCAGCAGCTGGGGGGGCCCGAGCAATCAGCCCCAGCATTTT.

For the CDR3, the DNA is TGTGCCACCAGTGATTCCGGGACAGGGAGTCAAGAGACCCAGTACTTC. Translation gives CATSDSGTGSQETQYF. The V and J genes are TRBV24-1 and TRBJ2-5; 9 bases fit TRBD1. The J segment lost 2 bases and the V segment lost 2 bases, leaving 5 bases of the junction unmatched. This CDR3 contains 16 residues. Germline V gene sequence: CDR1 KGHDR, CDR2 SFDVKD.